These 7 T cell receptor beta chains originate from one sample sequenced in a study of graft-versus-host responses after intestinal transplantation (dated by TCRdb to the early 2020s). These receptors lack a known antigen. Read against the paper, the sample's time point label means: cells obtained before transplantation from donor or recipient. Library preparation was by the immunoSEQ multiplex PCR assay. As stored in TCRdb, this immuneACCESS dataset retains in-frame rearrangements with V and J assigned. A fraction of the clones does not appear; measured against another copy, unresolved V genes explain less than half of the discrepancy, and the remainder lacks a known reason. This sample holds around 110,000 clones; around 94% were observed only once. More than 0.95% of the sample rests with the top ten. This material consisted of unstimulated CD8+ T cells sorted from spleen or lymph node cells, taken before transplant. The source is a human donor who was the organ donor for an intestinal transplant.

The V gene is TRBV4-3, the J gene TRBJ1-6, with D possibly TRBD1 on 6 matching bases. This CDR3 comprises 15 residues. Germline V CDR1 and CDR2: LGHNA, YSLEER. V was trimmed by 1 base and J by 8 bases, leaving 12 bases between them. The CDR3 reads CASSQGSGEYSPLHF. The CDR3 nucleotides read TGCGCCAGCAGCCAAGGGTCAGGGGAATATTCACCCCTCCACTTT.

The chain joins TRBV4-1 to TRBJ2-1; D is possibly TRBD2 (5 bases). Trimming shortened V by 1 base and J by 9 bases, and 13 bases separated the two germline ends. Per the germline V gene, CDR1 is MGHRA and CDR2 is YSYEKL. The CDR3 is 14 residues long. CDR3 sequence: CASSQASWESEQFF. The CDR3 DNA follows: TGCGCCAGCAGCCAAGCGTCATGGGAGAGTGAGCAGTTCTTC.

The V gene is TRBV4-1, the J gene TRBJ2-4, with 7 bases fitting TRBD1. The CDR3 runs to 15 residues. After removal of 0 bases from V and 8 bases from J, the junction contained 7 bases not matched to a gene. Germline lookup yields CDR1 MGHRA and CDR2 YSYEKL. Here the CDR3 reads CASSQEDRAWHIQYF. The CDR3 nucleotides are TGCGCCAGCAGCCAAGAAGACAGGGCTTGGCACATTCAGTACTTC.

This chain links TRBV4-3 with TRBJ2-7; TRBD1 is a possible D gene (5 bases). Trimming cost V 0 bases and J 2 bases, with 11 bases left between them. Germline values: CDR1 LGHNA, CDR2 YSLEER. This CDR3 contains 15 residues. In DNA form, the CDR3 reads TGCGCCAGCAGCCAAGACAGGGTCCCTCCCTACGAGCAGTACTTC. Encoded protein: CASSQDRVPPYEQYF.

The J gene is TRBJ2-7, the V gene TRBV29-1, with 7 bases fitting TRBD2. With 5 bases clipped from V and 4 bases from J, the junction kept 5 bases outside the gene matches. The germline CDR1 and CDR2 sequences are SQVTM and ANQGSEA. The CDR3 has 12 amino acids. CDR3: CSVSPSGYEQYF. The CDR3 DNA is TGCAGCGTTTCTCCTAGCGGTTACGAGCAGTACTTC.

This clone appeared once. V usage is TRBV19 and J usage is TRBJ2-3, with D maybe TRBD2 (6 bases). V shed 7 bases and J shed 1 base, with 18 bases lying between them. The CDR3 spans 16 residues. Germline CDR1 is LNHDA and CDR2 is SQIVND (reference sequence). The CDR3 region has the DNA TGTGCCAGTACCACCCTCGGGGGAATCGGCACAGATACGCAGTATTTT. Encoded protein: CASTTLGGIGTDTQYF.

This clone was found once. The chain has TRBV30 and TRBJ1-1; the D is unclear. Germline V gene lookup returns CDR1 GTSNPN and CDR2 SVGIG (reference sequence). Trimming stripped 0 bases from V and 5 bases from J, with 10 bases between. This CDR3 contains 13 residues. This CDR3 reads CAWSVAGRTEAFF. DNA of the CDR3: TGTGCCTGGAGTGTAGCTGGTCGAACTGAAGCTTTCTTT.